The entry below gives a single T cell receptor beta chain sequence along with its context. This clone was found once. Its specific antigen is unknown. No much larger clonotype is one base removed from it; base qualities were not supplied. Inclusive of the bounding cysteine and phenylalanine, the CDR3 is 14 residues long. Just the 42-base CDR3 DNA is kept, in frame starting at base 1. Trimmed from V: 5 bases; trimmed from J: 3 bases; junction bases lacking a gene match: 6. CDR1 is given as SGHDN and CDR2 as FVKESK, both from the germline V gene. The library was produced with the immunoSEQ multiplex PCR assay. Held by TCRdb, this immuneACCESS table contains in-frame sequences only and omits some clones. Under half of the omission traces to an unresolved V gene where checked; the cause of the rest is unknown. The sample data list about 40,000 clones, and 90% to 95% of these were observed just once. The top ten hold 0.95% to 1.5% of the sample.

The data derive from a study of T cell changes during pregnancy in multiple sclerosis (dated by TCRdb to about 2019). Background for the entire study: Changes in the T cell repertoire over the course of pregnancy were examined in this study in women with multiple sclerosis.

The chain was built from TRBV14 and TRBJ2-7; 8 bases in the junction line up with TRBD1. The material sequenced was peripheral blood, taken before pregnancy. The receptor's source is a female donor with multiple sclerosis, enrolled in a pregnancy study. The base sequence is TGTGCCAGCAGCGTCGGGACAGGAATCTACGAGCAGTACTTC. Its amino acids are CASSVGTGIYEQYF.